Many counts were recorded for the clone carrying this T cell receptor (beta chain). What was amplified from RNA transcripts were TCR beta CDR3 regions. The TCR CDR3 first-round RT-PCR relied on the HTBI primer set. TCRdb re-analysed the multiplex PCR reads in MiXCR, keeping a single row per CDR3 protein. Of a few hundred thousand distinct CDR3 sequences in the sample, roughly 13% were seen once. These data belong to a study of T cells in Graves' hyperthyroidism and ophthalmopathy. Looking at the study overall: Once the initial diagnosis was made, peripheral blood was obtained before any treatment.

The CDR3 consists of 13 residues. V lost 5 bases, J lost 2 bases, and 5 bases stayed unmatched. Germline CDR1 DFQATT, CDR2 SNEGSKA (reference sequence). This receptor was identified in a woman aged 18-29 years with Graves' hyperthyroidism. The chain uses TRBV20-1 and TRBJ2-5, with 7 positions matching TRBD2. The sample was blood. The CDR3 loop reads CSAGGTTQETQYF. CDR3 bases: TGCAGTGCTGGGGGGACTACACAAGAGACCCAGTACTTC.